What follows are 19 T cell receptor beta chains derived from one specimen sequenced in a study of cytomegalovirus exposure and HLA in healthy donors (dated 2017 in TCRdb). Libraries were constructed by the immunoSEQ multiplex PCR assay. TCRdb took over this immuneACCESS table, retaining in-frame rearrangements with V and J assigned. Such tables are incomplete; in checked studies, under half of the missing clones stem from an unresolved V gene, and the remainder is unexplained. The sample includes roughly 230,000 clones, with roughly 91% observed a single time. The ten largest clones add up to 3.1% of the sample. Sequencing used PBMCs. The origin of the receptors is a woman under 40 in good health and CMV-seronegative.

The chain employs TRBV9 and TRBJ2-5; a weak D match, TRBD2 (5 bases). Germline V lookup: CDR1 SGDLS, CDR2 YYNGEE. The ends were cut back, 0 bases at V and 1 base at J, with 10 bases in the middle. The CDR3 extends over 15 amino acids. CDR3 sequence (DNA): TGTGCCAGCAGCGTAGGGCGGGTTTTCCAAGAGACCCAGTACTTC. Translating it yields CASSVGRVFQETQYF. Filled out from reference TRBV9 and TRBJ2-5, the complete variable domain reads DSGVTQTPKHLITATGQRVTLRCSPRSGDLSVYWYQQSLDQGLQFLIQYYNGEERAKGNILERFSAQQFPDLHSELNLSSLELGDSALYFCASSVGRVFQETQYFGPGTRLLVL.

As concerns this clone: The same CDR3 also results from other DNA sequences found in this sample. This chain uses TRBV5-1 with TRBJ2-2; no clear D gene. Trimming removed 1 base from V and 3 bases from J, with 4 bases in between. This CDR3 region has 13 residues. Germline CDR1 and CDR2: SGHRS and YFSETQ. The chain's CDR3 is CASSLTDTGELFF. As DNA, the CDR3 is TGCGCCAGCAGCTTGACTGACACCGGGGAGCTGTTTTTT.

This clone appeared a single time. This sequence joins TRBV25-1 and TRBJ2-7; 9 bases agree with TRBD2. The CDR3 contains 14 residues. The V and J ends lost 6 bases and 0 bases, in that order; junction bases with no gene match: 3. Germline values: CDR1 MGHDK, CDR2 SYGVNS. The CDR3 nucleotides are TGTGCCAGCAGCGCGGGGGGGAGCTCCTACGAGCAGTACTTC. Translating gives CASSAGGSSYEQYF.

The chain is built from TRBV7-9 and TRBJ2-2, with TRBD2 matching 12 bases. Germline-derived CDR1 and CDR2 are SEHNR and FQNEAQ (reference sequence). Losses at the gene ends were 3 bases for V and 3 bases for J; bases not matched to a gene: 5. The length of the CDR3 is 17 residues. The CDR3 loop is CASSLSLAGGYTGELFF. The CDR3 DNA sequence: TGTGCCAGCAGCTTGTCACTAGCGGGAGGTTACACCGGGGAGCTGTTTTTT.

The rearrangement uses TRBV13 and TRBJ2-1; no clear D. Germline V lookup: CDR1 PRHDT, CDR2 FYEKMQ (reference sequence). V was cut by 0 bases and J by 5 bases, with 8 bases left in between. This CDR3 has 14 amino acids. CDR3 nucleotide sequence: TGTGCCAGCAGCTTAGGACACCGAAACAATGAGCAGTTCTTC. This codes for CASSLGHRNNEQFF.

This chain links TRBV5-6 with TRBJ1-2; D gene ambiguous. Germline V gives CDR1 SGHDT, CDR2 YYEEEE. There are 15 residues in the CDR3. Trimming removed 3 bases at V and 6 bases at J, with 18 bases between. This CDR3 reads CASSSWQFRHDGYTF. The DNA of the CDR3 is TGTGCCAGCAGCTCGTGGCAGTTCCGACACGATGGCTACACCTTC.

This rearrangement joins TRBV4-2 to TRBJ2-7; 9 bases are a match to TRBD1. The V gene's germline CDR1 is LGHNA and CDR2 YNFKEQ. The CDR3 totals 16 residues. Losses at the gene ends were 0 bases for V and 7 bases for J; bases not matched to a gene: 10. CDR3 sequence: CASSQEPGQGRAEQYF. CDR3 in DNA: TGTGCCAGCAGCCAAGAGCCGGGACAGGGTAGAGCAGAGCAGTACTTC.

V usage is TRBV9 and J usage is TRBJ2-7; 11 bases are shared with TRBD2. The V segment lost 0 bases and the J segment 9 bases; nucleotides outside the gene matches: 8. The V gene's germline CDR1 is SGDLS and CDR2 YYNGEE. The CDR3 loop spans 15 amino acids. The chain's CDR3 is CASSVGLLAGAGQYF. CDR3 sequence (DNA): TGTGCCAGCAGCGTAGGGTTACTAGCGGGAGCGGGGCAGTACTTC.

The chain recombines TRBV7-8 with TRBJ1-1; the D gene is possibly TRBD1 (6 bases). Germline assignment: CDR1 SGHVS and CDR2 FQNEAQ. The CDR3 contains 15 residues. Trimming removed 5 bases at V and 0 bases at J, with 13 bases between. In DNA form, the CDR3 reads TGTGCCAGCAGCCCCGGACAGATTATGAACACTGAAGCTTTCTTT. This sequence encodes CASSPGQIMNTEAFF.

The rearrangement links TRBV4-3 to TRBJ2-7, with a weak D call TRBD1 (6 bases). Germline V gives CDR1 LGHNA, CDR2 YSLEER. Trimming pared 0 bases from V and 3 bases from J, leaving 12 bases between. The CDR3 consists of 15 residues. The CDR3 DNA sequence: TGCGCCAGCAGCCAAGATCAGGGACAATACTACGAGCAGTACTTC. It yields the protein CASSQDQGQYYEQYF.

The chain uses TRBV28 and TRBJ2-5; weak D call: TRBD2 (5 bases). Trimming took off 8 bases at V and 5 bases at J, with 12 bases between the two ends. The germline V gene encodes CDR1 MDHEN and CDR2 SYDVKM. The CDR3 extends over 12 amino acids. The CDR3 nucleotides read TGTGCCAGCTCTCGGGATGGTGAGACCCAGTACTTC. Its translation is CASSRDGETQYF.

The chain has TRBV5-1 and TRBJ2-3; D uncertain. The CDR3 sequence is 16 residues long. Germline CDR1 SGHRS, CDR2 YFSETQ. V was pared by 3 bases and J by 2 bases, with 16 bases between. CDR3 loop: CASSSYYPPPTDTQYF. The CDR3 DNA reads TGCGCCAGCAGCTCTTACTATCCCCCACCCACAGATACGCAGTATTTT.

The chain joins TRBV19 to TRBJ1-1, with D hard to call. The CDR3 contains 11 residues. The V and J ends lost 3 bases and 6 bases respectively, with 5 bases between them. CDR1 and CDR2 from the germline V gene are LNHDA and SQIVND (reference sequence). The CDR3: CASSIGSEAFF. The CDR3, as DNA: TGTGCCAGTAGTATCGGTTCTGAAGCTTTCTTT. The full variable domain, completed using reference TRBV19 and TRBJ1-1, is DGGITQSPKYLFRKEGQNVTLSCEQNLNHDAMYWYRQDPGQGLRLIYYSQIVNDFQKGDIAEGYSVSREKKESFPLTVTSAQKNPTAFYLCASSIGSEAFFGQGTRLTVV.

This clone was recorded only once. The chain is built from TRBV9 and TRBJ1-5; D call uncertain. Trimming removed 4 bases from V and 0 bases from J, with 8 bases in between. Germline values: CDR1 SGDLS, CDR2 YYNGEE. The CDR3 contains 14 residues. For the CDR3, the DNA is TGTGCCAGCAGCCCTTTGAGTAGCAATCAGCCCCAGCATTTT. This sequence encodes CASSPLSSNQPQHF.

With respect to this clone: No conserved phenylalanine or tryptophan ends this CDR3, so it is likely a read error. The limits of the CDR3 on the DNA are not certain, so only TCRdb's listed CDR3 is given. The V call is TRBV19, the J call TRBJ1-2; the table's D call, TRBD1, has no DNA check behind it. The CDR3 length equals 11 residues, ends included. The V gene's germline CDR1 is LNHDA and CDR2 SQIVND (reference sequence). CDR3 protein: CASGQGRHHRH.

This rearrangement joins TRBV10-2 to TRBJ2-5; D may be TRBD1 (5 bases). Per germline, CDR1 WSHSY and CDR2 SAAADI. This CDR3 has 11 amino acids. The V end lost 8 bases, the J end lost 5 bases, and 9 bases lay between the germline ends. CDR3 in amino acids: CASGRVETQYF. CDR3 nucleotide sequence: TGCGCCAGCGGCAGGGTTGAGACCCAGTACTTC.

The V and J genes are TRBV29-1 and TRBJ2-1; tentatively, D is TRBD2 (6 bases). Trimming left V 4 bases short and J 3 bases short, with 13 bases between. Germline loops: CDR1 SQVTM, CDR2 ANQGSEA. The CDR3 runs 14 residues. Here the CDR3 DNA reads TGCAGCGTTGGGAGGGCGGGAATCTACAATGAGCAGTTCTTC. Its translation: CSVGRAGIYNEQFF.

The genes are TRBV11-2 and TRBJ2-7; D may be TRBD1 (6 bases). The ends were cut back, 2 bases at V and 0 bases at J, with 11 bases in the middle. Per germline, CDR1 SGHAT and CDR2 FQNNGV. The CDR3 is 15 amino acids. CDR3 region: CASSLTQGSSYEQYF. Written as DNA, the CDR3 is TGTGCCAGCAGCTTAACCCAGGGGAGCTCCTACGAGCAGTACTTC.

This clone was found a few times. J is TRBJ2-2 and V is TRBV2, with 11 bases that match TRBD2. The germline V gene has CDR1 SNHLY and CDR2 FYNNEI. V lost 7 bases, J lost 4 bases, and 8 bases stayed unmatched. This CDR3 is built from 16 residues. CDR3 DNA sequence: TGTGCCAGCACCCAACTAGCGGGAGTTAGCACCGGGGAGCTGTTTTTT. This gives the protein CASTQLAGVSTGELFF.